This T cell receptor beta chain is from a study of CD8 T cells in Susac syndrome. This clonotype showed up just once. Germline CDR1 SGHNT, CDR2 YYREEE (reference sequence). The V and J ends lost 2 bases and 12 bases, in that order; junction bases with no gene match: 14. The CDR3 length is 15 residues. RNA amounts of about 0.5 to 1 ug underwent reverse transcription with random hexamers. An immunoSEQ multiplex PCR amplified TCR beta CDR3 over 54 Vbeta and 13 Jbeta. TCRdb independently ran MiXCR on the immunoSEQ multiplex PCR reads; one entry per CDR3 protein. Seen here are about 120,000 distinct CDR3 sequences, 94% observed once, and the top ten hold 0.1% to 0.15%.

Sequencing input: CD4+ T cells from PBMCs. The V call is TRBV5-4, the J call TRBJ2-1, with 7 bases lining up with TRBD2. The TCR was taken from a human donor with multiple sclerosis. In DNA form, the CDR3 reads TGTGCCAGCAGCTTAGAAGCGGGGCGCCAAGTAGGGCAGTTCTTC. This gives the protein CASSLEAGRQVGQFF.